The T cell receptor beta chain under discussion was sequenced for a study of shared clonotypes between healthy human individuals. Study-wide results and caveats: Blood was the sole source, and tissue repertoires probably differ. Clonotypes which were not shared had lower generation probabilities than clonotypes that all four donors shared.

V gave up 5 bases and J gave up 1 base, with 18 bases separating them. Germline V CDR1 and CDR2: MDHEN, SYDVKM. The CDR3 length is 18 residues. Each subset's genomic DNA was split evenly across several immunoSEQ plates. Replicate PCRs run on sorted subsets employed roughly 190 ng DNA, about 27,000 T cell genomes. Method: immunoSEQ multiplex PCR; TCRdb's copy keeps in-frame clones and lacks some. The table includes around 2.1 million clones, about 92% detected once. Terminally differentiated effector memory CD45RA+ cells were excluded from the naive CD8 cells, which were CD45RO-negative and positively selected for CCR7. As for this clone: Its matching antigen is unknown.

This TCR derives from a young man in good health. Some clones in this sample may be carry-over from other donors' samples. The sample taken for sequencing was naive CD8+ T cells from PBMCs. The chain recombines TRBV28 with TRBJ2-6, with D perhaps matching TRBD1 (6 bases). CDR3 sequence reads: CASSHLWTVVSGANVLTF. In nucleotides, the CDR3 is TGTGCCAGCAGTCACCTTTGGACAGTAGTATCTGGGGCCAACGTCCTGACTTTC.